These 32 T cell receptor beta chains originate from one sample sequenced in a study of lymphopenia after photon versus proton radiotherapy. Assay used: immunoSEQ multiplex PCR; TCRdb lists only in-frame clones, some missing. The sample lists under 30,000 clones, roughly 84% seen once, with roughly 24% in the top ten. Specimen: peripheral blood, collected from a patient treated with photon-based radiotherapy. These receptors came from a man aged 35-49 years with gastric cancer.

The CDR3 is CAISESSRGYGYTF. The CDR3 nucleotides read TGTGCCATCAGTGAGAGCTCCAGGGGTTATGGCTACACCTTC. The chain carries TRBV10-3 and TRBJ1-2; a weak D match, TRBD1 (6 bases). CDR1 and CDR2 from the germline V gene are ENHRY and SYGVKD. Trimming left V 2 bases short and J 5 bases short, with 12 bases between. This CDR3 region has 14 residues.

This clone was seen a handful of times. The chain couples TRBV6-5 to TRBJ2-7, with a tentative D call TRBD2 (5 bases). There are 14 residues in the CDR3. V shed 0 bases and J shed 4 bases, with 10 bases lying between them. Germline lookup yields CDR1 MNHEY and CDR2 SVGAGI. As DNA, the CDR3 is TGTGCCAGCAGTTACTCAGGGAGTAGGTACGAGCAGTACTTC. Translating it yields CASSYSGSRYEQYF.

The chain is built from TRBV5-5 and TRBJ2-5, with TRBD1 matching over 9 bases. CDR1 SGHKS and CDR2 YYEKEE come from the germline V gene (reference sequence). The CDR3 consists of 15 residues. V was pared by 1 base and J by 2 bases, with 3 bases of the junction left unmatched. The CDR3, as DNA: TGTGCCAGCAGCTTGCCCGGACAGGGGCAAGAGACCCAGTACTTC. Translation: CASSLPGQGQETQYF.

This sequence joins TRBV20-1 and TRBJ2-5, with D maybe TRBD1 (5 bases). The V gene's germline CDR1 is DFQATT and CDR2 SNEGSKA (reference sequence). The CDR3 loop spans 11 amino acids. This CDR3 reads CSPRQQETQYF. Here the CDR3 DNA reads TGCAGCCCGCGACAGCAAGAGACCCAGTACTTC.

The chain couples TRBV4-2 to TRBJ2-1, with 9 bases aligning to TRBD1. This CDR3 is 14 amino acids long. Germline values: CDR1 LGHNA, CDR2 YNFKEQ. V was pared by 4 bases and J by 5 bases, with 3 bases of the junction left unmatched. The CDR3 protein is CASSRWDRDNEQFF. CDR3 in DNA: TGTGCCAGCAGCCGGTGGGACAGGGACAATGAGCAGTTCTTC.

V is TRBV6-1 and J is TRBJ1-1; D is unclear. The CDR3 consists of 13 residues. The V and J ends lost 6 bases and 7 bases respectively, with 15 bases between them. Germline values: CDR1 MNHNS, CDR2 SASEGT. DNA of the CDR3: TGTGCCAGCAGCCCTAGTAGCTTCGGTGAAGCTTTCTTT. Translation: CASSPSSFGEAFF.

This chain links TRBV11-2 with TRBJ2-7; the D gene is possibly TRBD2 (6 bases). V lost 1 base and J lost 0, with 13 bases in between. Germline CDR1 is SGHAT and CDR2 is FQNNGV. The CDR3 covers 16 residues. CDR3 residues: CASSLVLGEVSYEQYF. CDR3 DNA sequence: TGTGCCAGCAGCTTAGTACTAGGGGAGGTCTCCTACGAGCAGTACTTC. Looking up the rest from reference TRBV11-2 and TRBJ2-7 gives the full variable domain: EAGVAQSPRYKIIEKRQSVAFWCNPISGHATLYWYQQILGQGPKLLIQFQNNGVVDDSQLPKDRFSAERLKGVDSTLKIQPAKLEDSAVYLCASSLVLGEVSYEQYFGPGTRLTVT.

V gene TRBV14 combines with J gene TRBJ2-3; 9 bases agree with TRBD1. V trimming: 1 base; J trimming: 6 bases; junction bases outside the gene matches: 8. This CDR3 has 16 residues. CDR1 SGHDN and CDR2 FVKESK come from the germline V gene. CDR3 bases: TGTGCCAGCAGCCAAGCCCCGGGACAGGGTGGCGATACGCAGTATTTT. Its protein product is CASSQAPGQGGDTQYF.

This chain uses TRBV11-2 with TRBJ2-5; tentatively, D is TRBD1 (5 bases). Between the trimmed V and J ends, which lost 1 base and 5 bases, there was a span of 17 bases. This CDR3 region has 16 residues. CDR1 is SGHAT, CDR2 FQNNGV, per germline. Written as DNA, the CDR3 is TGTGCCAGCAGCTTAGTAAGGACACCCTTAGGGGAGACCCAGTACTTC. Encoded protein: CASSLVRTPLGETQYF.

This clone was counted between two and nine times. The chain combines TRBV2 with TRBJ1-5; 7 nucleotides agree with TRBD1. The CDR3 contains 14 residues. V lost 4 bases and J lost 7; bases outside the gene matches: 7. Germline lookup yields CDR1 SNHLY and CDR2 FYNNEI. CDR3 in amino acids: CASSGKGARQPQHF. CDR3 DNA sequence: TGTGCCAGCAGTGGAAAGGGGGCTCGGCAGCCCCAGCATTTT. The entire variable domain, with the rest obtained from reference TRBV2 and TRBJ1-5, is as follows: EPEVTQTPSHQVTQMGQEVILRCVPISNHLYFYWYRQILGQKVEFLVSFYNNEISEKSEIFDDQFSVERPDGSNFTLKIRSTKLEDSAMYFCASSGKGARQPQHFGDGTRLSIL.

This clone was counted once. V and J are TRBV30 and TRBJ2-2, with 9 bases matching TRBD2. The CDR3 spans 15 residues. Losses at the gene ends were 4 bases for V and 3 bases for J; bases not matched to a gene: 6. CDR1 is GTSNPN and CDR2 is SVGIG in the germline V gene (reference sequence). The CDR3 bases are TGTGCCTGGAAAAAGCGGGGGGCGGACACCGGGGAGCTGTTTTTT. Its translation: CAWKKRGADTGELFF.

The chain has TRBV5-4 and TRBJ2-1; a weak D match, TRBD1 (7 bases). There are 15 residues in the CDR3. Germline V gene data show CDR1 as SGHNT and CDR2 as YYREEE (reference sequence). Trimming shortened V by 0 bases and J by 14 bases, and 21 bases separated the two germline ends. This CDR3 reads CASSLDQEQGGREFF. The CDR3 nucleotides are TGTGCCAGCAGCTTGGACCAAGAGCAGGGGGGCCGGGAGTTCTTC.

This clone was picked up a small number of times. This chain connects TRBV5-1 to TRBJ1-2; no clear D. Germline lookup yields CDR1 SGHRS and CDR2 YFSETQ. The V end was cut by 5 bases, the J end by 3 bases, with 8 bases between. The length of the CDR3 is 12 residues. The CDR3 DNA sequence: TGCGCCAGCAGGGAGACGGACTATGGCTACACCTTC. Its translation: CASRETDYGYTF.

The rearrangement links TRBV5-8 to TRBJ1-5; D possibly corresponds to TRBD1 (5 bases). Germline CDR1 is SGHTS and CDR2 is YDEGEE. There are 16 residues in the CDR3. V dropped 3 bases and J dropped 3 bases, with 16 bases sitting between them. Written as DNA, the CDR3 is TGTGCCAGCAGCTGGCATGGGCAGGGATACAATCAGCCCCAGCATTTT. It yields the protein CASSWHGQGYNQPQHF.

The chain employs TRBV7-6 and TRBJ2-2; the D gene is possibly TRBD2 (5 bases). CDR1 and CDR2 from the germline V gene are SGHVS and FNYEAQ. V was shortened by 5 bases and J by 6 bases, with 10 bases between the two germline ends. The CDR3 loop spans 13 amino acids. The chain's CDR3 is CASSPLGAGELFF. The CDR3 nucleotides read TGTGCCAGCAGCCCCCTCGGGGCCGGGGAGCTGTTTTTT.

The chain is built from TRBV19 and TRBJ2-5; TRBD2 agrees at 7 bases. CDR1 is LNHDA and CDR2 is SQIVND in the germline V gene (reference sequence). The CDR3 length is 14 residues. Trimming cost V 2 bases and J 4 bases; bases outside gene matches: 4. The CDR3 sequence: CASSILGGSETQYF. CDR3 in DNA: TGTGCCAGTAGTATATTGGGAGGGTCAGAGACCCAGTACTTC. Full variable domain (outside the CDR3, taken from reference TRBV19 and TRBJ2-5): DGGITQSPKYLFRKEGQNVTLSCEQNLNHDAMYWYRQDPGQGLRLIYYSQIVNDFQKGDIAEGYSVSREKKESFPLTVTSAQKNPTAFYLCASSILGGSETQYFGPGTRLLVL.

The chain links TRBV4-3 to TRBJ2-5; 8 bases are shared with TRBD2. Unmatched junction bases numbered 9, after V lost 8 bases and J lost 4 bases. The CDR3 totals 14 residues. Germline V lookup: CDR1 LGHNA, CDR2 YSLEER. Here the CDR3 reads CASSQGGGLETQYF. The DNA for the CDR3 is TGCGCCAGCTCCCAGGGCGGGGGGTTAGAGACCCAGTACTTC.

This rearrangement joins TRBV9 to TRBJ2-7, with unresolved D. The CDR3 covers 13 residues. The ends were cut back, 0 bases at V and 4 bases at J, with 8 bases in the middle. Germline V gene lookup returns CDR1 SGDLS and CDR2 YYNGEE. This CDR3 reads CASSVGESYEQYF. For the CDR3, the DNA is TGTGCCAGCAGCGTAGGGGAATCATACGAGCAGTACTTC.

This clone is medium-sized. J is TRBJ1-2 and V is TRBV2, with 7 bases that match TRBD1. CDR1 and CDR2 (germline): SNHLY, FYNNEI. V trimming: 6 bases; J trimming: 2 bases; junction bases outside the gene matches: 3. The CDR3 is made up of 13 amino acids. CDR3 sequence: CASSVQGNYGYTF. The DNA for the CDR3 is TGTGCCAGCAGCGTACAGGGGAACTATGGCTACACCTTC.

The chain joins TRBV11-2 to TRBJ1-4, with a weak D call TRBD1 (6 bases). The length of the CDR3 is 13 residues. V was clipped by 5 bases and J by 8 bases, with 12 bases between them. The germline gives CDR1 SGHAT, CDR2 FQNNGV. In nucleotides, the CDR3 is TGTGCCAGCAGCCACAGGGAAGGGGAAAAACTGTTTTTT. This translates into CASSHREGEKLFF. Filled out from reference TRBV11-2 and TRBJ1-4, the complete variable domain reads EAGVAQSPRYKIIEKRQSVAFWCNPISGHATLYWYQQILGQGPKLLIQFQNNGVVDDSQLPKDRFSAERLKGVDSTLKIQPAKLEDSAVYLCASSHREGEKLFFGSGTQLSVL.

The chain is built from TRBV7-8 and TRBJ2-1, with 7 nucleotides matching TRBD2. J gave up 4 bases and V 8 bases, and 11 bases lay outside the gene matches. The CDR3 totals 15 residues. The germline CDR1 and CDR2 sequences are SGHVS and FQNEAQ. The CDR3 spells CASSSGAGMYNEQFF. Here the CDR3 DNA reads TGTGCCAGCTCAAGCGGAGCGGGGATGTACAATGAGCAGTTCTTC.

CDR3 protein: CASSPWSGASGYTF. The CDR3 DNA follows: TGTGCCAGCAGTCCATGGTCGGGGGCGAGTGGCTACACCTTC. The gene calls are TRBV28 and TRBJ1-2; D possibly corresponds to TRBD1 (6 bases). The CDR3 has 14 amino acids. Trimming stripped 5 bases from V and 7 bases from J, with 17 bases between. Germline values: CDR1 MDHEN, CDR2 SYDVKM.

The rearrangement links TRBV30 to TRBJ2-2; D call uncertain. The V and J ends lost 0 bases and 1 base respectively, with 9 bases between them. Looked up from germline, CDR1 is GTSNPN and CDR2 is SVGIG (reference sequence). CDR3 length: 15 residues. The CDR3 DNA reads as TGTGCCTGGAGTGTACTGACTGGGAACACCGGGGAGCTGTTTTTT. Translated, it gives CAWSVLTGNTGELFF.

V is TRBV19 and J is TRBJ2-3, with 12 bases lining up with TRBD2. The CDR3 totals 20 residues. V shed 5 bases, J shed 6 bases, and the junction held 21 bases outside the gene matches. The germline CDR1 and CDR2 sequences are LNHDA and SQIVND (reference sequence). The CDR3 nucleotides read TGTGCCAGTAGTGTCGTTCTAGCGGGGGGGCCGTTAAATAAGGCCGATACGCAGTATTTT. This translates into CASSVVLAGGPLNKADTQYF. The entire variable domain, with the rest obtained from reference TRBV19 and TRBJ2-3, is as follows: DGGITQSPKYLFRKEGQNVTLSCEQNLNHDAMYWYRQDPGQGLRLIYYSQIVNDFQKGDIAEGYSVSREKKESFPLTVTSAQKNPTAFYLCASSVVLAGGPLNKADTQYFGPGTRLTVL.

The chain is built from TRBV6-6 and TRBJ1-2; D not resolved. Germline V gene sequence: CDR1 MNHNY, CDR2 SVGAGI (reference sequence). The CDR3 is 14 residues long. V lost 0 bases to trimming and J lost 4 bases, with 9 bases between them. Here the CDR3 DNA reads TGTGCCAGCAGTTACTCGACGGATCCCTATGGCTACACCTTC. This encodes CASSYSTDPYGYTF.

The chain couples TRBV19 to TRBJ2-4; 7 bases line up with TRBD1. J gave up 1 base and V 5 bases, and 8 bases lay outside the gene matches. This CDR3 is built from 16 residues. Per germline, CDR1 LNHDA and CDR2 SQIVND (reference sequence). This CDR3 is CASSPSLGQAKNIQYF. Here the CDR3 DNA reads TGTGCCAGTAGTCCATCCCTGGGACAGGCCAAAAACATTCAGTACTTC. Full variable domain (remainder filled in from reference TRBV19 and TRBJ2-4): DGGITQSPKYLFRKEGQNVTLSCEQNLNHDAMYWYRQDPGQGLRLIYYSQIVNDFQKGDIAEGYSVSREKKESFPLTVTSAQKNPTAFYLCASSPSLGQAKNIQYFGAGTRLSVL.

This clone was picked up one time. V is TRBV30 and J is TRBJ1-4; TRBD1 matches 7 bases. With 3 bases clipped from V and 3 bases from J, the junction kept 7 bases outside the gene matches. This CDR3 spans 15 amino acids. Germline V gene lookup returns CDR1 GTSNPN and CDR2 SVGIG (reference sequence). CDR3 nucleotides: TGTGCCTGGAGCACTACAGGGGTGTCTAATGAAAAACTGTTTTTT. This sequence encodes CAWSTTGVSNEKLFF.

This clone was observed a single time. The chain couples TRBV9 to TRBJ1-1, with D unclear. Trimming took 4 bases from V and 1 from J, leaving 8 bases between them. CDR1 and CDR2 from the germline V gene are SGDLS and YYNGEE. The CDR3 runs to 13 residues. The CDR3 sequence: CASSPGPNTEAFF. The CDR3 DNA reads as TGTGCCAGCAGCCCCGGGCCGAACACTGAAGCTTTCTTT.

The chain has TRBV5-1 and TRBJ2-7; D gene uncertain. The CDR3 sequence is 13 residues long. Trimming removed 0 bases from V and 2 bases from J, with 6 bases in between. Per the germline V gene, CDR1 is SGHRS and CDR2 is YFSETQ. CDR3 DNA: TGCGCCAGCAGCTTGGGGGGAACCTACGAGCAGTACTTC. Protein: CASSLGGTYEQYF.

The chain uses TRBV11-1 and TRBJ1-1; D gene unclear. The CDR3 contains 14 residues. The germline V and J ends were trimmed by 5 bases and 7 bases, with 17 bases remaining between them. Germline lookup yields CDR1 SGHAT and CDR2 FQDESV (reference sequence). The CDR3 is CASSLLRGSGEAFF. The CDR3 coding sequence is TGTGCCAGCAGCCTTCTGCGCGGGTCTGGTGAAGCTTTCTTT.

The chain links TRBV6-6 to TRBJ1-2, with 10 bases identical to TRBD1. The CDR3 consists of 14 residues. The V segment lost 8 bases and the J segment 10 bases; nucleotides outside the gene matches: 13. Germline V CDR1 and CDR2: MNHNY, SVGAGI (reference sequence). CDR3 protein: CASDLGQGKRNYTF. For the CDR3, the DNA is TGTGCCAGCGACCTGGGACAGGGGAAAAGGAACTACACCTTC.

CDR3 DNA: TGTGCCAGAAGCTTGGCCCCGTTTGGAGGCTACGAGCAGTACTTC. Its protein product is CARSLAPFGGYEQYF. The chain links TRBV5-3 to TRBJ2-7, with a possible D match to TRBD2 (5 bases). TRBV5-3 is given ORF status, its function remaining uncertain. There are 15 residues in the CDR3. V lost 0 bases to trimming and J lost 3 bases, with 13 bases between them.